What follows are 28 T cell receptor beta chains derived from one specimen sequenced in a study of OX40 agonist ivuxolimab in advanced cancers. Measured with immunoSEQ multiplex PCR; TCRdb has only the in-frame clones, and not every one. The data show 63,000 or so clones, about 90% seen once. The sequenced sample was CD4+ or CD8+ T cells sorted from blood, obtained in a trial of the OX40 agonist ivuxolimab. The receptors derive from an adult with an advanced solid tumor such as melanoma, head and neck, liver or kidney cancer.

This rearrangement joins TRBV6-1 to TRBJ1-6; TRBD1 might be the D (6 bases). CDR1 MNHNS and CDR2 SASEGT come from the germline V gene. The CDR3 has 15 amino acids. With 6 bases removed from V and 7 bases from J, the gap between germline ends came to 16 bases. CDR3 coding DNA: TGTGCCAGCAGCCTGTGGGGTGGGGGCAATTCACCCCTCCACTTT. It yields the protein CASSLWGGGNSPLHF.

The J gene is TRBJ1-2, the V gene TRBV27; tentative D call: TRBD1 (5 bases). CDR3 length: 16 amino acids. V shed 3 bases and J shed 8 bases, with 22 bases lying between them. Germline CDR1 reads MNHEY; CDR2 reads SMNVEV (reference sequence). The CDR3 region has the DNA TGTGCCAGCAGTTTGGGGGTGAGCAGGGAGGTAAAGGGCTACACCTTC. Protein: CASSLGVSREVKGYTF.

The chain employs TRBV10-3 and TRBJ1-6; D unclear. The CDR3 is made up of 15 amino acids. V lost 1 base and J 0 bases, leaving 4 bases between the germline ends. CDR1 and CDR2 (germline): ENHRY, SYGVKD. For the CDR3, the DNA is TGTGCCATCAGTGAGTTGGACTCCTATAATTCACCCCTCCACTTT. It codes for CAISELDSYNSPLHF.

The rearrangement joins TRBV11-2 to TRBJ2-7; D possibly uses TRBD1 or TRBD2 (5 bases each). The CDR3 consists of 14 residues. Trimming pared 5 bases from V and 2 bases from J, leaving 13 bases between. Germline V CDR1 and CDR2: SGHAT, FQNNGV. The CDR3 nucleotides read TGTGCCAGCAGCCCCGGGGCAGGGACCTACGAGCAGTACGTC. Translating gives CASSPGAGTYEQYV.

This clone was seen a single time. The genes are TRBV27 and TRBJ1-2; 9 bases match TRBD1. This CDR3 is built from 14 residues. The ends lost 5 bases at V and 2 bases at J; junction bases unmatched: 3. Germline CDR1 and CDR2: MNHEY and SMNVEV (reference sequence). CDR3 residues: CASSNRGHNYGYTF. The CDR3 bases are TGTGCCAGCAGTAACAGGGGGCACAACTATGGCTACACCTTC.

V is TRBV11-3 and J is TRBJ2-2, with D perhaps matching TRBD1 (7 bases). V was pared by 8 bases and J by 5 bases, with 15 bases between. The CDR3 sequence is 14 residues long. Per the germline V gene, CDR1 is SGHNT and CDR2 is YENEEA. The CDR3 bases are TGTGCCAGCTCCGGGGCAGGGGGGACCGGGGAGCTGTTTTTT. Translated: CASSGAGGTGELFF. The full variable domain, rest sourced from reference TRBV11-3 and TRBJ2-2, is EAGVVQSPRYKIIEKKQPVAFWCNPISGHNTLYWYLQNLGQGPELLIRYENEEAVDDSQLPKDRFSAERLKGVDSTLKIQPAELGDSAVYLCASSGAGGTGELFFGEGSRLTVL.

The chain has TRBV6-1 and TRBJ2-1; a possible D gene is TRBD1 (5 bases). The CDR3 loop spans 14 amino acids. Germline V lookup: CDR1 MNHNS, CDR2 SASEGT. V dropped 6 bases and J dropped 7 bases, with 16 bases sitting between them. The CDR3 DNA reads TGTGCCAGCAGGTATCTAGGGGATTTGAATGAGCAGTTCTTC. Residues: CASRYLGDLNEQFF.

This clone turned up a few times. This sequence joins TRBV27 and TRBJ1-2; D not resolved. In germline, CDR1 is MNHEY, CDR2 SMNVEV (reference sequence). The CDR3 loop spans 14 amino acids. Trimming cost V 2 bases and J 2 bases, with 9 bases left between them. The DNA for the CDR3 is TGTGCCAGCAGTTTAGACGGGTTGAACTATGGCTACACCTTC. This codes for CASSLDGLNYGYTF.

V gene TRBV19 combines with J gene TRBJ1-1, with D maybe TRBD1 (5 bases). From germline, CDR1 is LNHDA and CDR2 SQIVND (reference sequence). V lost 3 bases, J lost 3 bases, and 17 bases lay in between. The CDR3 has 16 residues. In DNA form, the CDR3 reads TGTGCCAGTAGTATGTCGAGGGCCCCCAGGGACACTGAAGCTTTCTTT. Translated, it gives CASSMSRAPRDTEAFF.

The chain recombines TRBV29-1 with TRBJ2-3; D may be TRBD1 or TRBD2 (5 bases each). This CDR3 is 16 amino acids long. CDR1 and CDR2 from the germline V gene are SQVTM and ANQGSEA. V lost 2 bases, J lost 1 base, and 16 bases lay in between. CDR3 bases: TGCAGCGTTGAACGGGGAGTGGGGCTGGGCACAGATACGCAGTATTTT. It codes for CSVERGVGLGTDTQYF.

This clone has a single count. The V gene is TRBV11-2, the J gene TRBJ1-1, with D unresolved. V shed 1 base and J shed 0 bases, with 18 bases lying between them. The germline V gene encodes CDR1 SGHAT and CDR2 FQNNGV. This CDR3 has 18 amino acids. CDR3 in amino acids: CASSLVRPMRYMNTEAFF. The DNA of the CDR3 is TGTGCCAGCAGCTTAGTACGGCCCATGAGATACATGAACACTGAAGCTTTCTTT.

The rearrangement uses TRBV5-5 and TRBJ2-7; D remains ambiguous. The V gene lost 0 bases and the J gene lost 5 bases, with 3 bases spanning the gap. The germline gives CDR1 SGHKS, CDR2 YYEKEE (reference sequence). This CDR3 region has 11 residues. Here the CDR3 reads CASSLGHEQYF. The CDR3 DNA follows: TGTGCCAGCAGCTTGGGTCACGAGCAGTACTTC.

V usage is TRBV13 and J usage is TRBJ2-2, with D possibly matching TRBD1 (5 bases). V shed 2 bases and J shed 3 bases, with 16 bases lying between them. The CDR3 sequence is 17 residues long. Germline V gives CDR1 PRHDT, CDR2 FYEKMQ (reference sequence). In DNA form, the CDR3 reads TGTGCCAGCAGCTTAAGTATTGAGACAGCGTACACCGGGGAGCTGTTTTTT. It yields the protein CASSLSIETAYTGELFF.

The gene calls are TRBV25-1 and TRBJ2-3, with 11 nucleotides matching TRBD2. The CDR3 covers 15 residues. Germline V gene data show CDR1 as MGHDK and CDR2 as SYGVNS. J was trimmed by 3 bases and V by 5 bases; bases with no gene match: 4. CDR3 sequence: CASSQLAGATDTQYF. Here the CDR3 DNA reads TGTGCCAGCAGTCAACTAGCGGGAGCTACAGATACGCAGTATTTT.

This clone was detected once. V and J are TRBV7-3 and TRBJ1-1, with unresolved D. CDR3 length: 13 amino acids. Per the germline V gene, CDR1 is SGHTA and CDR2 is FQGTGA. V was pared by 2 bases and J by 0 bases, with 4 bases between. This CDR3 is CASSLELNTEAFF. CDR3 sequence (DNA): TGTGCCAGCAGCTTAGAGTTGAACACTGAAGCTTTCTTT.

The CDR3 bases are TGTGCCAGCAGACAGACTAGCGGGAGCGCAGATACGCAGTATTTT. Translation: CASRQTSGSADTQYF. This rearrangement joins TRBV6-5 to TRBJ2-3; 12 bases match TRBD2. Losses at the gene ends were 6 bases for V and 4 bases for J; bases not matched to a gene: 5. Looked up from germline, CDR1 is MNHEY and CDR2 is SVGAGI. The CDR3 totals 15 residues.

The chain joins TRBV5-6 to TRBJ2-7; D might be TRBD2 (6 bases). The CDR3 runs to 14 residues. The germline V gene encodes CDR1 SGHDT and CDR2 YYEEEE. Trimming shortened V by 4 bases and J by 5 bases, and 16 bases separated the two germline ends. CDR3 amino acids: CASSLGSGVDEQYF. The CDR3 DNA sequence: TGTGCCAGCAGCCTTGGTTCGGGGGTGGACGAGCAGTACTTC.

This sequence joins TRBV4-3 and TRBJ2-3; D is perhaps TRBD1 (6 bases). V lost 4 bases, J lost 6 bases, and 17 bases lay in between. The CDR3 is 15 residues long. CDR1 and CDR2 (germline): LGHNA, YSLEER. The CDR3: CASSLYLQGQDTQYF. CDR3 sequence (DNA): TGCGCCAGCAGCCTCTACTTACAGGGCCAGGATACGCAGTATTTT.

The V and J genes are TRBV6-6 and TRBJ2-1, with D possibly TRBD1 on 6 matching bases. This CDR3 contains 15 residues. Germline lookup yields CDR1 MNHNY and CDR2 SVGAGI (reference sequence). Trimming stripped 5 bases from V and 0 bases from J, with 11 bases between. The CDR3 region is CASSTGTSSYNEQFF. CDR3 DNA sequence: TGTGCCAGCAGTACAGGGACCAGCTCCTACAATGAGCAGTTCTTC.

This chain joins TRBV28 and TRBJ1-6; D call uncertain. Looked up from germline, CDR1 is MDHEN and CDR2 is SYDVKM. This CDR3 has 12 amino acids. V was clipped by 5 bases and J by 9 bases, with 8 bases between them. CDR3 in amino acids: CASSPTVSPLHF. The CDR3 coding sequence is TGTGCCAGCAGTCCAACTGTTTCACCCCTCCACTTT.

The V and J genes are TRBV7-9 and TRBJ1-3; D ambiguous. Trimming pared 7 bases from V and 0 bases from J, leaving 10 bases between. CDR3 length equals 14 residues. Germline assignment: CDR1 SEHNR and CDR2 FQNEAQ (reference sequence). CDR3 bases: TGTGCCAGCACCTTGGGAGCCTCTGGAAACACCATATATTTT. Its translation: CASTLGASGNTIYF.

This sequence joins TRBV19 and TRBJ1-5; maybe TRBD1 (5 bases). Trimming left V 4 bases short and J 5 bases short, with 21 bases between. From germline, CDR1 is LNHDA and CDR2 SQIVND (reference sequence). This CDR3 spans 17 amino acids. CDR3 sequence: CASSTPRDLFRHQPQHF. The CDR3 region has the DNA TGTGCCAGTAGTACCCCCCGGGACTTGTTCAGGCATCAGCCCCAGCATTTT.

The genes are TRBV5-6 and TRBJ2-7, with TRBD1 matching over 9 bases. Germline V CDR1 and CDR2: SGHDT, YYEEEE. This CDR3 is 15 amino acids long. Unmatched junction bases numbered 5, after V lost 0 bases and J lost 4 bases. CDR3 in amino acids: CASSLARDRVYEQYF. CDR3 DNA sequence: TGTGCCAGCAGCTTGGCCCGGGACAGGGTTTACGAGCAGTACTTC.

The chain recombines TRBV19 with TRBJ2-1; D remains unclear. CDR1 is LNHDA and CDR2 is SQIVND in the germline V gene (reference sequence). The CDR3 totals 13 residues. The V and J ends lost 2 bases and 5 bases respectively, with 7 bases between them. CDR3 residues: CASSIRSDNEQFF. The CDR3 nucleotides are TGTGCCAGTAGTATACGATCCGACAATGAGCAGTTCTTC.

The chain links TRBV5-1 to TRBJ2-2, with 7 bases lining up with TRBD2. The CDR3 runs to 13 residues. CDR1 and CDR2 (germline): SGHRS, YFSETQ. The ends lost 4 bases at V and 7 bases at J; junction bases unmatched: 4. CDR3 nucleotides: TGCGCCAGCAGCCTTGCGGGGGTCGGGGAGCTGTTTTTT. It yields the protein CASSLAGVGELFF.

The V call is TRBV19, the J call TRBJ1-5; D is possibly TRBD1 (6 bases). Germline V gene lookup returns CDR1 LNHDA and CDR2 SQIVND (reference sequence). The CDR3 is 14 residues long. Trimming cost V 9 bases and J 5 bases, with 17 bases left between them. Here the CDR3 reads CARRGTSPHQPQHF. CDR3 nucleotides: TGTGCCAGGCGAGGGACATCCCCCCATCAGCCCCAGCATTTT.

This clone was seen once. This chain uses TRBV11-2 with TRBJ2-1, with D possibly being TRBD2 (5 bases). V was cut by 4 bases and J by 3 bases, with 13 bases left in between. CDR1 is SGHAT and CDR2 is FQNNGV in the germline V gene. This CDR3 contains 15 residues. The CDR3 DNA sequence: TGTGCCAGCAGCTGGGCCGAAAGCGGCTACAATGAGCAGTTCTTC. Protein sequence: CASSWAESGYNEQFF.

The rearrangement joins TRBV6-1 to TRBJ2-7, with D maybe TRBD1 (6 bases). In germline, CDR1 is MNHNS, CDR2 SASEGT. V was trimmed by 2 bases and J by 2 bases, leaving 13 bases between them. This CDR3 contains 15 residues. In DNA form, the CDR3 reads TGTGCCAGCAGTGAATATCGGACAGCAACCTACGAGCAGTACTTC. Amino acids: CASSEYRTATYEQYF.